This is a list of T cell receptor beta chains from one sample in a study of glioma-infiltrating T cells after dendritic cell vaccination. Generated by immunoSEQ multiplex PCR, the TCRdb table keeps only in-frame clones and is missing some. The sample lists 75,000 to 100,000 clones, over 60% seen once, with about 6.5% in the top ten. Sequencing used blood, obtained before dendritic cell vaccination. The receptor set was obtained from a human donor with glioblastoma. Both conserved end residues are part of each CDR3. Fields, in order: V gene, D gene, J gene, clone size, CDR3 protein, CDR3 DNA. A D gene is named only where the DNA matches it firmly. Clone size is stated in some rows and not others, as once, few, many or a class when expanded.

v_call: TRBV6-1
d_call: TRBD1
j_call: TRBJ2-7
clone_size: -
cdr3_aa: CASRDRGPPYEQYF
cdr3_nt: TGTGCCAGCAGGGACAGGGGGCCCCCCTACGAGCAGTACTTC

v_call: TRBV7-9
d_call: -
j_call: TRBJ1-1
clone_size: -
cdr3_aa: CASSSQGVGTEAFF
cdr3_nt: TGTGCCAGCAGCTCACAGGGTGTCGGCACTGAAGCTTTCTTT

v_call: TRBV28
d_call: -
j_call: TRBJ2-7
clone_size: -
cdr3_aa: CASSFGYRYEQYF
cdr3_nt: TGTGCCAGCAGTTTTGGCTACAGGTACGAGCAGTACTTC

v_call: TRBV5-6
d_call: TRBD1
j_call: TRBJ2-3
clone_size: -
cdr3_aa: CASSPGQGPDTQYF
cdr3_nt: TGTGCCAGCAGCCCGGGACAGGGGCCCGATACGCAGTATTTT

v_call: TRBV27
d_call: TRBD1
j_call: TRBJ2-3
clone_size: medium-sized
cdr3_aa: CASSRGPDTQYF
cdr3_nt: TGTGCCAGCAGTAGGGGGCCAGATACGCAGTATTTT

v_call: TRBV4-1
d_call: -
j_call: TRBJ2-7
clone_size: -
cdr3_aa: CASSPSYGGNYEQYF
cdr3_nt: TGCGCCAGCAGCCCATCCTACGGCGGGAACTACGAGCAGTACTTC

v_call: TRBV6-5
d_call: TRBD2
j_call: TRBJ2-1
clone_size: few
cdr3_aa: CASSYSGGGADNEQFF
cdr3_nt: TGTGCCAGCAGTTACTCAGGCGGGGGGGCCGACAATGAGCAGTTCTTC

v_call: TRBV19
d_call: -
j_call: TRBJ1-5
clone_size: -
cdr3_aa: CASSIEANQPQHF
cdr3_nt: TGTGCCAGTAGTATTGAGGCCAATCAGCCCCAGCATTTT

v_call: TRBV5-1
d_call: -
j_call: TRBJ1-1
clone_size: -
cdr3_aa: CASRIQIDTEAFF
cdr3_nt: TGCGCCAGCAGGATACAGATTGACACTGAAGCTTTCTTT

v_call: TRBV2
d_call: -
j_call: TRBJ2-1
clone_size: -
cdr3_aa: CASSALGGNEQFF
cdr3_nt: TGTGCCAGCAGTGCGTTAGGAGGGAATGAGCAGTTCTTC

v_call: TRBV5-1
d_call: -
j_call: TRBJ2-3
clone_size: -
cdr3_aa: CASSYYGGTSTDTQYF
cdr3_nt: TGCGCCAGCAGCTATTACGGGGGAACTAGCACAGATACGCAGTATTTT

v_call: TRBV27
d_call: TRBD2
j_call: TRBJ2-6
clone_size: -
cdr3_aa: CASSGLAGGLGANVLTF
cdr3_nt: TGTGCCAGCAGTGGGTTAGCGGGGGGGCTTGGGGCCAACGTCCTGACTTTC

v_call: TRBV6-5
d_call: -
j_call: TRBJ2-7
clone_size: -
cdr3_aa: CASSYTGAGEQYF
cdr3_nt: TGTGCCAGCAGTTACACAGGGGCGGGGGAGCAGTACTTC

v_call: TRBV9
d_call: -
j_call: TRBJ2-3
clone_size: -
cdr3_aa: CASSVSGTTDTQYF
cdr3_nt: TGTGCCAGCAGCGTTAGCGGAACCACAGATACGCAGTATTTT

v_call: TRBV4-1
d_call: TRBD2
j_call: TRBJ2-4
clone_size: -
cdr3_aa: CASSQTSGGARSNIQYF
cdr3_nt: TGCGCCAGCAGCCAAACAAGCGGGGGGGCCCGGTCAAACATTCAGTACTTC

v_call: TRBV9
d_call: -
j_call: TRBJ2-7
clone_size: -
cdr3_aa: CASSVGLAGYEQYF
cdr3_nt: TGTGCCAGCAGCGTAGGTCTAGCCGGCTACGAGCAGTACTTC

v_call: TRBV20-1
d_call: -
j_call: TRBJ1-1
clone_size: -
cdr3_aa: CSASDPGKYLF
cdr3_nt: TGCAGTGCTAGCGATCCCGGGAAATACCTCTTT

v_call: TRBV29-1
d_call: TRBD1
j_call: TRBJ2-7
clone_size: once
cdr3_aa: CSVVSRDRGISYEQYF
cdr3_nt: TGCAGCGTTGTTAGCCGGGACAGGGGTATCTCCTACGAGCAGTACTTC

v_call: TRBV9
d_call: TRBD2
j_call: TRBJ2-2
clone_size: -
cdr3_aa: CASSVVAGEWTGELFF
cdr3_nt: TGTGCCAGCAGCGTAGTCGCGGGAGAGTGGACCGGGGAGCTGTTTTTT

v_call: TRBV6-4
d_call: TRBD1
j_call: TRBJ2-1
clone_size: -
cdr3_aa: CASSDQGGPNNEQFF
cdr3_nt: TGTGCCAGCAGTGACCAAGGGGGCCCTAACAATGAGCAGTTCTTC

v_call: TRBV28
d_call: -
j_call: TRBJ1-2
clone_size: -
cdr3_aa: CASSLIQDRGYTF
cdr3_nt: TGTGCCAGCAGTTTAATCCAGGATCGCGGCTACACCTTC

v_call: TRBV5-1
d_call: TRBD1
j_call: TRBJ2-5
clone_size: -
cdr3_aa: CASSPLDRGVKETQYF
cdr3_nt: TGCGCCAGCAGCCCGTTGGACAGGGGGGTCAAAGAGACCCAGTACTTC

v_call: TRBV7-9
d_call: TRBD1
j_call: TRBJ1-1
clone_size: -
cdr3_aa: CASSGTGENTEAFF
cdr3_nt: TGTGCCAGCAGCGGGACAGGAGAGAACACTGAAGCTTTCTTT

v_call: TRBV5-4
d_call: -
j_call: TRBJ2-3
clone_size: -
cdr3_aa: CASSFHTDTQYF
cdr3_nt: TGTGCCAGCAGCTTTCACACAGATACGCAGTATTTT

v_call: TRBV11-1
d_call: -
j_call: TRBJ1-4
clone_size: -
cdr3_aa: CASSPQVGLNEKLFF
cdr3_nt: TGTGCCAGCAGCCCTCAGGTCGGACTGAATGAAAAACTGTTTTTT

v_call: TRBV7-2
d_call: -
j_call: TRBJ2-3
clone_size: once
cdr3_aa: CASSLRGLTTDTQYF
cdr3_nt: TGTGCCAGCAGCTTAAGGGGCTTGACCACAGATACGCAGTATTTT

v_call: TRBV29-1
d_call: TRBD1
j_call: TRBJ1-4
clone_size: -
cdr3_aa: CSVETGGNEKLFF
cdr3_nt: TGCAGCGTTGAGACAGGGGGCAATGAAAAACTGTTTTTT

v_call: TRBV5-1
d_call: -
j_call: TRBJ2-5
clone_size: -
cdr3_aa: CASRSGPAGETQYF
cdr3_nt: TGCGCCAGCAGGTCAGGACCGGCGGGAGAGACCCAGTACTTC

v_call: TRBV2
d_call: TRBD1
j_call: TRBJ1-1
clone_size: -
cdr3_aa: CASSDPTGVPEAFF
cdr3_nt: TGTGCCAGCAGTGACCCGACAGGGGTTCCTGAAGCTTTCTTT

v_call: TRBV11-3
d_call: TRBD1
j_call: TRBJ2-2
clone_size: many
cdr3_aa: CASRQGVVTGELFF
cdr3_nt: TGTGCCAGTCGACAGGGAGTGGTCACCGGGGAGCTGTTTTTT

v_call: TRBV10-3
d_call: TRBD1
j_call: TRBJ2-2
clone_size: -
cdr3_aa: CAISEMGTANTGELFF
cdr3_nt: TGTGCCATCAGTGAAATGGGGACAGCGAACACCGGGGAGCTGTTTTTT

v_call: TRBV19
d_call: -
j_call: TRBJ1-6
clone_size: -
cdr3_aa: CASSIAPGSASPLHF
cdr3_nt: TGTGCCAGTAGTATAGCCCCGGGTTCGGCTTCACCCCTCCACTTT

v_call: TRBV18
d_call: -
j_call: TRBJ2-7
clone_size: -
cdr3_aa: CASSPHYTTYEQYF
cdr3_nt: TGTGCCAGCTCACCACACTACACCACCTACGAGCAGTACTTC

v_call: TRBV19
d_call: -
j_call: TRBJ1-5
clone_size: once
cdr3_aa: CASSKEEYSNQPQHF
cdr3_nt: TGTGCCAGTAGTAAGGAGGAGTATAGCAATCAGCCCCAGCATTTT

v_call: TRBV5-1
d_call: TRBD1
j_call: TRBJ2-5
clone_size: -
cdr3_aa: CASSAAGQGRETQYF
cdr3_nt: TGCGCCAGCAGCGCCGCGGGACAGGGGCGTGAGACCCAGTACTTC

v_call: TRBV2
d_call: -
j_call: TRBJ2-1
clone_size: -
cdr3_aa: CASRPWPEGEQFF
cdr3_nt: TGTGCCAGCAGACCGTGGCCCGAGGGTGAGCAGTTCTTC

v_call: TRBV5-1
d_call: TRBD2
j_call: TRBJ2-5
clone_size: -
cdr3_aa: CASSPVTSGGQETQYF
cdr3_nt: TGCGCCAGCAGCCCGGTGACTAGCGGGGGACAAGAGACCCAGTACTTC

v_call: TRBV7-9
d_call: -
j_call: TRBJ2-2
clone_size: -
cdr3_aa: CASSLLRGHLELFF
cdr3_nt: TGTGCCAGCAGCTTACTCAGGGGCCATCTGGAGCTGTTTTTT

v_call: TRBV5-6
d_call: TRBD2
j_call: TRBJ2-7
clone_size: -
cdr3_aa: CASSLAPSGGEQYF
cdr3_nt: TGTGCCAGCAGCTTGGCCCCTAGCGGGGGCGAGCAGTACTTC

v_call: TRBV30
d_call: -
j_call: TRBJ1-6
clone_size: -
cdr3_aa: CAWSVRGGGKNSPLHF
cdr3_nt: TGTGCCTGGAGTGTACGGGGTGGGGGGAAAAATTCACCCCTCCACTTT

v_call: TRBV19
d_call: -
j_call: TRBJ1-1
clone_size: -
cdr3_aa: CASSIDRHMNTEAFF
cdr3_nt: TGTGCCAGTAGTATAGATCGACACATGAACACTGAAGCTTTCTTT

v_call: TRBV19
d_call: TRBD1
j_call: TRBJ1-1
clone_size: -
cdr3_aa: CASRDRGKDTEAFF
cdr3_nt: TGTGCCAGTAGGGACAGGGGAAAGGACACTGAAGCTTTCTTT

v_call: TRBV27
d_call: -
j_call: TRBJ2-2
clone_size: once
cdr3_aa: CASSFTGGELFF
cdr3_nt: TGTGCCAGCAGTTTTACAGGGGGGGAGCTGTTTTTT